A selection of T cell receptor beta chains follows, all from one sample in a study of neoadjuvant nivolumab and ipilimumab in lung cancer. Using immunoSEQ multiplex PCR, the repertoire was profiled, and TCRdb retains in-frame clones only, with some absent. This table has fewer than 20,000 clones, 85% to 90% appearing once. The specimen comprised peripheral blood, sampled before neoadjuvant nivolumab, alone or with ipilimumab. The receptors derive from an adult with non-small cell lung cancer. The CDR3 runs from the conserved cysteine through the conserved F or W. The D gene is left open where the match is weak. Size tells how often a clone was seen (once, few, many) or the class of an expanded clone, and some rows leave it out.

d_gene	abundance	v_gene	j_gene	len	CDR3nt	CDR3aa
NA	NA	TRBV5-4	TRBJ1-3	14	TGTGCCAGCACCGAAGGGCTCTCTGGAAACACCATATATTTT	CASTEGLSGNTIYF
NA	NA	TRBV5-1	TRBJ1-2	13	TGCGCCAGCAGCTCCGGTTCTAACTATGGCTACACCTTC	CASSSGSNYGYTF
NA	NA	TRBV30	TRBJ1-4	14	TGTGCCTGGAGTCAGAGTAGCCTCAATGAAAAACTGTTTTTT	CAWSQSSLNEKLFF
NA	NA	TRBV2	TRBJ1-2	12	TGTGCCAGCAGGAGGGTGGTAGTTGGCTACACCTTC	CASRRVVVGYTF
NA	once	TRBV18	TRBJ2-2	14	TGTGCCAGCTCACCGGGAGGGAACACCGGGGAGCTGTTTTTT	CASSPGGNTGELFF
NA	NA	TRBV20-1	TRBJ2-7	10	TGCAGTGCTAGAAAGGGGGAGCAGTACTTC	CSARKGEQYF
NA	NA	TRBV6-1	TRBJ2-3	15	TGTGCCAGCAGTGTTATCCCCCCCAGCACAGATACGCAGTATTTT	CASSVIPPSTDTQYF
TRBD2	few	TRBV2	TRBJ2-7	12	TGTGCCAGCAAAGAGCGGGAGTACGAGCAGTACTTC	CASKEREYEQYF
TRBD2	NA	TRBV30	TRBJ2-1	19	TGTGCCTGGAGTGTAGGAGGGCTGGGGACTAGCGGGATTTACAATGAGCAGTTCTTC	CAWSVGGLGTSGIYNEQFF
TRBD2	NA	TRBV6-1	TRBJ2-7	17	TGTGCCAGCAGTGAGGGGTCTAGCGGGGCGGGGGCGTACGAGCAGTACTTC	CASSEGSSGAGAYEQYF
NA	NA	TRBV5-4	TRBJ2-5	13	TGTGCCAGCAGCCGTCGAGGAGAGGAGACCCAGTACTTC	CASSRRGEETQYF
NA	NA	TRBV10-2	TRBJ1-2	16	TGCGCCAGCAGTGAGTCCGCGGCAGGCCTGGACTATGGCTACACCTTC	CASSESAAGLDYGYTF
NA	NA	TRBV7-9	TRBJ1-2	14	TGTGCCAGCAGCTTACCGACAGACCACTATGGCTACACCTTC	CASSLPTDHYGYTF
NA	NA	TRBV7-2	TRBJ2-3	13	TGTGCCAGCAGCCCTAGAAGCGGGGATACGCAGTATTTT	CASSPRSGDTQYF
TRBD2	NA	TRBV7-9	TRBJ2-1	15	TGTGCCAGCGGAGGGACTAGCGGGAGTATAAATGAGCAGTTCTTC	CASGGTSGSINEQFF
NA	NA	TRBV11-1	TRBJ2-7	15	TGTGCCAGCAGCTTCAACCAGGGGAGCTCCTACGAGCAGTACTTC	CASSFNQGSSYEQYF
TRBD1	NA	TRBV6-1	TRBJ2-5	14	TGTGCCAGCTTTCCGACAGGGAAAAGGGAGACCCAGTACTTC	CASFPTGKRETQYF
NA	NA	TRBV7-3	TRBJ2-1	15	TGTGCCAGCAGCTTACTATCGGCGGGTTACAATGAGCAGTTCTTC	CASSLLSAGYNEQFF
NA	NA	TRBV30	TRBJ1-1	14	TGTGCCTGGAGTGTACAATCCCCCGGCACTGAAGCTTTCTTT	CAWSVQSPGTEAFF